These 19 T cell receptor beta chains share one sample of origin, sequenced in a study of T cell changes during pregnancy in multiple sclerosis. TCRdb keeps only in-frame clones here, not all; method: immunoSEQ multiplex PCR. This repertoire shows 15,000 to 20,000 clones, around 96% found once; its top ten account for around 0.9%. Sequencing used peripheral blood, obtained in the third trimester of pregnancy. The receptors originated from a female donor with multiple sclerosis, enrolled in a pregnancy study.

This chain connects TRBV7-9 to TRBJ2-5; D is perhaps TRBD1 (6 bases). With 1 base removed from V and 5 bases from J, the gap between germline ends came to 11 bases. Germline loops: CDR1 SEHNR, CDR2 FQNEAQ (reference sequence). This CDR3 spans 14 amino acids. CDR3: CASSLDLDRETQYF. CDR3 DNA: TGTGCCAGCAGCTTAGACCTCGACAGGGAGACCCAGTACTTC.

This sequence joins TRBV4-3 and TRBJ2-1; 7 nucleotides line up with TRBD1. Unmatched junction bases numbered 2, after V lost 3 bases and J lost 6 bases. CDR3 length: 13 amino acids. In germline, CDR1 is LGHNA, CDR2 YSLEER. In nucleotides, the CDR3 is TGCGCCAGCAGCCATGCAGGGGGCAATGAGCAGTTCTTC. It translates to CASSHAGGNEQFF.

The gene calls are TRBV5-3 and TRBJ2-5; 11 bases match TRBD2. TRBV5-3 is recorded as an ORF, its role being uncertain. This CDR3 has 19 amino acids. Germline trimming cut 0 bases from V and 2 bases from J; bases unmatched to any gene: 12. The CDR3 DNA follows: TGTGCCAGAAGCTTGGCCTGGCTAGCGGGGGGCGAGATTCAAGAGACCCAGTACTTC. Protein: CARSLAWLAGGEIQETQYF.

The CDR3: CASSGLAGAGELFF. The CDR3 DNA follows: TGTGCCAGCAGTGGGCTAGCGGGAGCCGGGGAGCTGTTTTTT. This chain uses TRBV6-4 with TRBJ2-2; 10 bases fit TRBD2. V trimming: 4 bases; J trimming: 6 bases; junction bases outside the gene matches: 2. The CDR3 extends over 14 amino acids. The germline CDR1 and CDR2 sequences are MRHNA and SNTAGT.

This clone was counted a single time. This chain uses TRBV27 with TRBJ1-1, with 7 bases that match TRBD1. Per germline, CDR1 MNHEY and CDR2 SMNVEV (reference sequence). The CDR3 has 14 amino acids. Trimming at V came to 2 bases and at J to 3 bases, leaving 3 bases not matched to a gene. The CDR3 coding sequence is TGTGCCAGCAGTTTAAGGGGGCCGGACACTGAAGCTTTCTTT. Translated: CASSLRGPDTEAFF.

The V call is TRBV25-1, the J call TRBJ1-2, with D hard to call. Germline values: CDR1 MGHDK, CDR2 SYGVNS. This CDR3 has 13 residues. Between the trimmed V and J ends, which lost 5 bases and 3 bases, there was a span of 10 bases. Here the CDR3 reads CASSQDGDYGYTF. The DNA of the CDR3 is TGTGCCAGCAGTCAGGACGGGGACTATGGCTACACCTTC.

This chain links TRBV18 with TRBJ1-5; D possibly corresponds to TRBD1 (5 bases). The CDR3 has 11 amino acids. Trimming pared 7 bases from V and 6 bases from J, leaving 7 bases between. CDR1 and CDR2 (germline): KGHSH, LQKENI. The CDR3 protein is CASLGGQPQHF. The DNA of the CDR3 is TGTGCCAGCTTGGGGGGTCAGCCCCAGCATTTT. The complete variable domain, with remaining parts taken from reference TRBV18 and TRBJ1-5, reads NAGVMQNPRHLVRRRGQEARLRCSPMKGHSHVYWYRQLPEEGLKFMVYLQKENIIDESGMPKERFSAEFPKEGPSILRIQQVVRGDSAAYFCASLGGQPQHFGDGTRLSIL.

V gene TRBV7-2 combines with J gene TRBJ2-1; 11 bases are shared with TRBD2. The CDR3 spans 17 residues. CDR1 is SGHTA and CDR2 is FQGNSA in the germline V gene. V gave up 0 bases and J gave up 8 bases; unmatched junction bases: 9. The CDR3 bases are TGTGCCAGCAGCTTAGCGCGGCTAGCGGGGGGCCCATATGAGCAGTTCTTC. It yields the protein CASSLARLAGGPYEQFF.

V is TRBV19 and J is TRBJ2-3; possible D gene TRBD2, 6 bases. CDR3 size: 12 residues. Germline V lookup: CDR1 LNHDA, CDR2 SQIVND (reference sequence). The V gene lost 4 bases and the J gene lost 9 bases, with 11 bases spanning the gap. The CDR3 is CASSTPRGTQYF. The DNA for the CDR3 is TGTGCCAGTAGTACCCCCCGGGGGACGCAGTATTTT.

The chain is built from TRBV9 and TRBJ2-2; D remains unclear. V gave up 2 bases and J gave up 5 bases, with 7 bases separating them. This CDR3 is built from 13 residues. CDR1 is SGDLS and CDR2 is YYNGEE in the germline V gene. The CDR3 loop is CASSVQQTGELFF. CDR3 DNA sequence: TGTGCCAGCAGCGTGCAACAAACCGGGGAGCTGTTTTTT.

CDR3 DNA: TGTGCCAGCTCGGAAGGGGACTTCTATAGCAATCAGCCCCAGCATTTT. Its protein is CASSEGDFYSNQPQHF. The chain is built from TRBV28 and TRBJ1-5; a possible D gene is TRBD1 (5 bases). The ends were cut back, 8 bases at V and 0 bases at J, with 17 bases in the middle. The CDR3 loop spans 16 amino acids. Germline V gene data show CDR1 as MDHEN and CDR2 as SYDVKM.

CDR3 protein: CASSVPETGGVYGYTF. CDR3 sequence (DNA): TGTGCCAGCAGCGTACCCGAAACAGGGGGCGTGTATGGCTACACCTTC. The rearrangement links TRBV9 to TRBJ1-2; 9 bases line up with TRBD1. The trim removed 1 base at V and 5 bases at J, leaving 9 bases unmatched. The CDR3 covers 16 residues. Looked up from germline, CDR1 is SGDLS and CDR2 is YYNGEE.

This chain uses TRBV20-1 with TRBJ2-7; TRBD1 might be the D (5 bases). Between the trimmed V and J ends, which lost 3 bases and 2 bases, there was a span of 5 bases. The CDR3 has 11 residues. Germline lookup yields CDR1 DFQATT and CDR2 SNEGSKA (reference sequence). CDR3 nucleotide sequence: TGCAGTGCTAGGGACACCTACGAGCAGTACTTC. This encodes CSARDTYEQYF.

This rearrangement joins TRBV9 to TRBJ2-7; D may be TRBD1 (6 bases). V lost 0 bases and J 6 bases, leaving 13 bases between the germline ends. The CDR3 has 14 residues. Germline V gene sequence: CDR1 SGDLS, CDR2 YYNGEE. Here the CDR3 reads CASSVGYRAREQYF. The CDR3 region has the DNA TGTGCCAGCAGCGTAGGATACAGGGCCCGCGAGCAGTACTTC.

The CDR3 DNA reads as TGTGCCAGCCAGGGCTCTGGAAACACCATATATTTT. Its protein is CASQGSGNTIYF. This rearrangement joins TRBV10-3 to TRBJ1-3; D is possibly TRBD1 (5 bases). Germline V gives CDR1 ENHRY, CDR2 SYGVKD. Trimming removed 10 bases from V and 0 bases from J, with 7 bases in between. The CDR3 totals 12 residues.

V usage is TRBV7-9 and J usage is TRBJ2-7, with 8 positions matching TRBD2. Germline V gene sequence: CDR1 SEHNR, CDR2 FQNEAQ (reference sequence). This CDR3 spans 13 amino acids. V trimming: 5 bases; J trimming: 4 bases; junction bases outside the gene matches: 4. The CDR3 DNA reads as TGTGCCAGCAGCCCGGGGGGGAAGTACGAGCAGTACTTC. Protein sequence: CASSPGGKYEQYF.

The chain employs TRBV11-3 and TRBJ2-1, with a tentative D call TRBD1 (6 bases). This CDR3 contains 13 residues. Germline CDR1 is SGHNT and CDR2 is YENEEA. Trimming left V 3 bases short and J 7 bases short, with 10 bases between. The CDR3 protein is CASSLRRGNEQFF. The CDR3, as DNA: TGTGCCAGCAGCTTGAGAAGGGGGAATGAGCAGTTCTTC.

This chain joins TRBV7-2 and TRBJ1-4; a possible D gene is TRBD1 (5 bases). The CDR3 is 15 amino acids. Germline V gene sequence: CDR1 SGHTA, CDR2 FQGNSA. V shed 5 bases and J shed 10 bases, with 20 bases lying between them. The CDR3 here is CASSPGGSLGGKLFF. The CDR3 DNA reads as TGTGCCAGCAGCCCTGGCGGGAGCCTGGGGGGAAAACTGTTTTTT. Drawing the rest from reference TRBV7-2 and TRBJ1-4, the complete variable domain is GAGVSQSPSNKVTEKGKDVELRCDPISGHTALYWYRQSLGQGLEFLIYFQGNSAPDKSGLPSDRFSAERTGGSVSTLTIQRTQQEDSAVYLCASSPGGSLGGKLFFGSGTQLSVL.

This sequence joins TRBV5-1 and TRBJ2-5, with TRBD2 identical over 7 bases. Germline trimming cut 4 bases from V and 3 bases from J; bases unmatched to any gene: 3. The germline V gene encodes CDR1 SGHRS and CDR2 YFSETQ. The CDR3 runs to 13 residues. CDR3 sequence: CASSPGGKETQYF. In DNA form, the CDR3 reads TGCGCCAGCAGCCCCGGGGGGAAAGAGACCCAGTACTTC.